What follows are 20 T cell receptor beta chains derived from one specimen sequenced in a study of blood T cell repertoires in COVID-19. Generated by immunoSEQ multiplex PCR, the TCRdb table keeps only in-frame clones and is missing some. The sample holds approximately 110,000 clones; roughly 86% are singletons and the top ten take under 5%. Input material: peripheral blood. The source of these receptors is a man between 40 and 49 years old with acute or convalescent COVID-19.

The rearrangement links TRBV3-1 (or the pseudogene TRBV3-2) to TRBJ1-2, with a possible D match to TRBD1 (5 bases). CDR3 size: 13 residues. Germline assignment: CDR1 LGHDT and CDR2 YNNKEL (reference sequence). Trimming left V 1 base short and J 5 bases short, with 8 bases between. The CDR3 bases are TGTGCCAGCAGCCAAGTAGACAGATATGGCTACACCTTC. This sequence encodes CASSQVDRYGYTF.

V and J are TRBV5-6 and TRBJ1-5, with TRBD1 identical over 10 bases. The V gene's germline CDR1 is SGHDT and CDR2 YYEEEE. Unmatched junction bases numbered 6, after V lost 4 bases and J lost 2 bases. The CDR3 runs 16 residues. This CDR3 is CASSPGTGVGNQPQHF. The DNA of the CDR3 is TGTGCCAGCAGCCCAGGGACAGGGGTTGGCAATCAGCCCCAGCATTTT.

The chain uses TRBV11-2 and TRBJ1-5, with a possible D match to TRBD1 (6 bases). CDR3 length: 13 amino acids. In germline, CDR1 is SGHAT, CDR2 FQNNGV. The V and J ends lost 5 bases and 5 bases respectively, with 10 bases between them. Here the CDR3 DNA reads TGTGCCAGCAGCCGGACAGATGATCAGCCCCAGCATTTT. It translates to CASSRTDDQPQHF.

Written as DNA, the CDR3 is TGCGCCAGCAGCTTTAACGCGGAGCGTGAAAAACTGTTTTTT. This encodes CASSFNAEREKLFF. The chain combines TRBV5-1 with TRBJ1-4; unclear D gene. Germline CDR1 is SGHRS and CDR2 is YFSETQ. Trimming left V 2 bases short and J 7 bases short, with 12 bases between. The CDR3 is 14 amino acids.

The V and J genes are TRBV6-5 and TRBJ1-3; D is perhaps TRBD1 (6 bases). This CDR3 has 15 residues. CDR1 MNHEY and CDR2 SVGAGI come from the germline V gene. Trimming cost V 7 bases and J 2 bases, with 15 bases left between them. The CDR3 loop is CASKGRGAAGNTIYF. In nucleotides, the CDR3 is TGTGCCAGCAAGGGACGGGGGGCCGCTGGAAACACCATATATTTT.

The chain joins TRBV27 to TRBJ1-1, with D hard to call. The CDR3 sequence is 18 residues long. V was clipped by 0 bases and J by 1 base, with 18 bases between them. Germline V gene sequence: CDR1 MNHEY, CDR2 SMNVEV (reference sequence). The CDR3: CASSLSIPGMAWNTEAFF. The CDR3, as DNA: TGTGCCAGCAGTTTATCGATTCCGGGAATGGCATGGAACACTGAAGCTTTCTTT.

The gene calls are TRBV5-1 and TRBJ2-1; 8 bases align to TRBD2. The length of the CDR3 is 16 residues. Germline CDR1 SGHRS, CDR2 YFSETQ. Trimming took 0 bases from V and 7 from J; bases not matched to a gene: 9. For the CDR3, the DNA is TGCGCCAGCAGCTTGGAGCGGGGGCTTCCCCAGAATGAGCAGTTCTTC. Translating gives CASSLERGLPQNEQFF.

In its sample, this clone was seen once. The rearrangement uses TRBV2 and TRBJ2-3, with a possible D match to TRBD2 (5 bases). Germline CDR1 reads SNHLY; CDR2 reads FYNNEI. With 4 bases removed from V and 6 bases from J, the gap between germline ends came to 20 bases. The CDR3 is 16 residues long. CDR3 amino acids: CASSGIGGGAYDTQYF. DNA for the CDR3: TGTGCCAGCAGTGGGATCGGCGGAGGCGCGTATGATACGCAGTATTTT.

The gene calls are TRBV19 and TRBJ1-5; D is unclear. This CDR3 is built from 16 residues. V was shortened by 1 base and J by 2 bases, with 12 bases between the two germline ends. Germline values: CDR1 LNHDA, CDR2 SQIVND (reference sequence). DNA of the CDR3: TGTGCCAGTAGTATAGTATCGGGATCTGGCAATCAGCCCCAGCATTTT. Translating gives CASSIVSGSGNQPQHF.

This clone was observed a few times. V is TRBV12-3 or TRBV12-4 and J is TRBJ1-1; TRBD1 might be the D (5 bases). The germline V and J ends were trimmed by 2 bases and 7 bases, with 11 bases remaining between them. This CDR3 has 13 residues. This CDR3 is CASSLWQGGEAFF. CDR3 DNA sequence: TGTGCCAGCAGTTTATGGCAGGGCGGTGAAGCTTTCTTT.

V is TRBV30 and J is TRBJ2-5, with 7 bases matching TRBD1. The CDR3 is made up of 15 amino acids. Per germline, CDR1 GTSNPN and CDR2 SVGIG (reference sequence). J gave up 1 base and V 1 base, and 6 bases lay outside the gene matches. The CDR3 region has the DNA TGTGCCTGGAGTGCTACAGGGGACGGCCAAGAGACCCAGTACTTC. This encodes CAWSATGDGQETQYF.

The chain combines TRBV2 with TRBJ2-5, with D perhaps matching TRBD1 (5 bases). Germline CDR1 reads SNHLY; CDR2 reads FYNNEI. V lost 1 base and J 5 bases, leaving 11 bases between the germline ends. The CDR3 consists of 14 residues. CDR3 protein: CASSEGRRAETQYF. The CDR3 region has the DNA TGTGCCAGCAGTGAAGGGCGCAGGGCGGAGACCCAGTACTTC.

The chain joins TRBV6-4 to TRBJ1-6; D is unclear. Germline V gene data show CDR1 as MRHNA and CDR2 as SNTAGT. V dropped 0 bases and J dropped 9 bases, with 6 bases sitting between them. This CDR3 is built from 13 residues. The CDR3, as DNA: TGTGCCAGCAGTGACTCCCTCCTTTCACCCCTCCACTTT. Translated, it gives CASSDSLLSPLHF.

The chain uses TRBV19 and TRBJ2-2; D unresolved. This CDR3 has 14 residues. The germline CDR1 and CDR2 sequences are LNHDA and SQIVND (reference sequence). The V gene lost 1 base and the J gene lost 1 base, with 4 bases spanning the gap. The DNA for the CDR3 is TGTGCCAGTAGTATAGGAGAGAACACCGGGGAGCTGTTTTTT. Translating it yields CASSIGENTGELFF. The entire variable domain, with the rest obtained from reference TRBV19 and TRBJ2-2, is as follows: DGGITQSPKYLFRKEGQNVTLSCEQNLNHDAMYWYRQDPGQGLRLIYYSQIVNDFQKGDIAEGYSVSREKKESFPLTVTSAQKNPTAFYLCASSIGENTGELFFGEGSRLTVL.

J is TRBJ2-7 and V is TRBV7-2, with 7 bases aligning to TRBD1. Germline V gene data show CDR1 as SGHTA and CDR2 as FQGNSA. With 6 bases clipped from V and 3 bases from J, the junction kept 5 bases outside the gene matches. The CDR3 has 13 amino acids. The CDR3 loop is CASSYTGDYEQYF. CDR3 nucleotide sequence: TGTGCCAGCAGTTATACAGGGGACTACGAGCAGTACTTC.

The CDR3 nucleotides are TGTGCCAGCAGCTTCGGGACTAGCGGAGCGAACACCGGGGAGCTGTTTTTT. Translation gives CASSFGTSGANTGELFF. The genes are TRBV11-3 and TRBJ2-2; 11 nucleotides agree with TRBD2. CDR1 SGHNT and CDR2 YENEEA come from the germline V gene. The V segment lost 3 bases and the J segment 0 bases; nucleotides outside the gene matches: 3. The CDR3 runs 17 residues. Using reference TRBV11-3 and TRBJ2-2 for the parts outside the CDR3, the full variable domain is EAGVVQSPRYKIIEKKQPVAFWCNPISGHNTLYWYLQNLGQGPELLIRYENEEAVDDSQLPKDRFSAERLKGVDSTLKIQPAELGDSAVYLCASSFGTSGANTGELFFGEGSRLTVL.

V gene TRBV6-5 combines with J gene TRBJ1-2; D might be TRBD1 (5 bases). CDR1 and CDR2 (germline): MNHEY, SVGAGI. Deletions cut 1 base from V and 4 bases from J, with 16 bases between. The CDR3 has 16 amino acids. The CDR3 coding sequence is TGTGCCAGCAGTTACTACATTGCAGGGAAAAGCTATGGCTACACCTTC. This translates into CASSYYIAGKSYGYTF.

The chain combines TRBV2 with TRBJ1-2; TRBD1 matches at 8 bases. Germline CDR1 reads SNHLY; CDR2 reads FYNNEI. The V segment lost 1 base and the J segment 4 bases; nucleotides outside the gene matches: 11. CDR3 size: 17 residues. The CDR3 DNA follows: TGTGCCAGCAGTGAAGGGGCCTTACTTACAGGGGGCTATGGCTACACCTTC. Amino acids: CASSEGALLTGGYGYTF.

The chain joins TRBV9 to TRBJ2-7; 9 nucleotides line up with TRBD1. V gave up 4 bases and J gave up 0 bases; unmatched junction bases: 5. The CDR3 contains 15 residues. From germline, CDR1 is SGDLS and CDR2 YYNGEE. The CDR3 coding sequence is TGTGCCAGCAGCCCCGCGGGACAGGGCTCCTACGAGCAGTACTTC. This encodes CASSPAGQGSYEQYF. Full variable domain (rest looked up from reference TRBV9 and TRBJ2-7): DSGVTQTPKHLITATGQRVTLRCSPRSGDLSVYWYQQSLDQGLQFLIQYYNGEERAKGNILERFSAQQFPDLHSELNLSSLELGDSALYFCASSPAGQGSYEQYFGPGTRLTVT.

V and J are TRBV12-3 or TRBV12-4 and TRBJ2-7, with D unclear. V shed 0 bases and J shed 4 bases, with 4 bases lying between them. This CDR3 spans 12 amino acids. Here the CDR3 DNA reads TGTGCCAGCAGTTTAGCCGTTTACGAGCAGTACTTC. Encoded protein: CASSLAVYEQYF.